This T cell receptor beta chain was recorded in a study of T cells in Graves' hyperthyroidism and ophthalmopathy. The overall study: Before treatment of any kind, peripheral blood was taken at initial diagnosis.

Using RNA transcripts as the source, TCR beta CDR3 regions were amplified. RT-PCR in the first round (using the HTBI primer set) targeted the TCR CDR3. Via MiXCR, TCRdb re-called the multiplex PCR reads, giving one row per CDR3 protein. Among a few hundred thousand distinct CDR3 sequences listed, approximately 16% were seen once. The CDR3 extends over 13 amino acids. Germline CDR1 is LNHDA and CDR2 is SQIVND (reference sequence). The V and J ends lost 4 bases and 6 bases respectively, with 10 bases between them. Sequencing was carried out using blood. This receptor was identified in a woman aged 40 to 50 with Graves' ophthalmopathy. The chain couples TRBV19 to TRBJ1-5; weak D call: TRBD1 (5 bases). CDR3 coding DNA: TGTGCCAGTAGTAGCCGACAGTCTCAGCCCCAGCATTTT. Its protein product is CASSSRQSQPQHF.